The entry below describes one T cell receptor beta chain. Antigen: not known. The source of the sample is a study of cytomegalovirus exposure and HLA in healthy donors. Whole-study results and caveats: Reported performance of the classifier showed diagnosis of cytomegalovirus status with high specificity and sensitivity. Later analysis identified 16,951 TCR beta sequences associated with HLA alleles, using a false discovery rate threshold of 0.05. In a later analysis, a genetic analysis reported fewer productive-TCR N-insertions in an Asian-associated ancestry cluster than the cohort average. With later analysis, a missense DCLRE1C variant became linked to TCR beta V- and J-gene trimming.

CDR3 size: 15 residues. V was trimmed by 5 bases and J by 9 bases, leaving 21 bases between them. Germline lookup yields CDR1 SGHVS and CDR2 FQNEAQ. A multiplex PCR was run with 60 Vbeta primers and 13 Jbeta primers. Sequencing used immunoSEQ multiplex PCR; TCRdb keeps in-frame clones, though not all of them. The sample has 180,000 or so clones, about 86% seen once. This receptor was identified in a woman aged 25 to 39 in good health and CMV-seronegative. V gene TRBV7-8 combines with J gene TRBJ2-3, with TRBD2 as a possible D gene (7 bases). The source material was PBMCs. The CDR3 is CASSPGRGPRVTQYF. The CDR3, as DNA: TGTGCCAGCAGCCCAGGGCGGGGGCCCAGAGTAACGCAGTATTTT. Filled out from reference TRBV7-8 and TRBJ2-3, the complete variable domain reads GAGVSQSPRYKVAKRGQDVALRCDPISGHVSLFWYQQALGQGPEFLTYFQNEAQLDKSGLPSDRFFAERPEGSVSTLKIQRTQQEDSAVYLCASSPGRGPRVTQYFGPGTRLTVL.